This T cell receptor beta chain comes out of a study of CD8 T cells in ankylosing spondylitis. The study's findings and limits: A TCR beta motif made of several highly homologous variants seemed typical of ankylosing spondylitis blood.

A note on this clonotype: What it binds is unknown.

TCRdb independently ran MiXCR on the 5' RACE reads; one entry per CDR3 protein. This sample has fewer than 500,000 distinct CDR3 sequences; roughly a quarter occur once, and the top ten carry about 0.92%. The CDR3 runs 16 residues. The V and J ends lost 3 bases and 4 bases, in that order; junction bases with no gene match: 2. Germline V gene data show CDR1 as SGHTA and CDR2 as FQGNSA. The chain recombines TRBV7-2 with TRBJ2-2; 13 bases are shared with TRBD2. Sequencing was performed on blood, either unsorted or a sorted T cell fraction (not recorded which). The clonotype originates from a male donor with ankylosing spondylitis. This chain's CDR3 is CASSFTSGRVTGELFF. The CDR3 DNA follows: TGTGCCAGCAGCTTTACTAGCGGGAGGGTCACCGGGGAGCTGTTTTTT.